This TCR beta chain stems from a study of blood T cell repertoires in COVID-19. Overall study: Donors in the United States, Italy and Spain gave samples during acute or convalescent COVID-19.

As processed by the authors: Reference gene primers were amplified, and this amplification served to estimate nucleated cell counts. The protocol was immunoSEQ multiplex PCR, while the TCRdb copy is restricted to in-frame clones and leaves out a portion. The V and J calls and clone size are taken from that table; D and trimming were inferred from the DNA. Of roughly 360,000 clones listed, roughly four fifths are singletons. All enrollees were roughly 18 to 100 years old and from around 25 US areas. Membership in each cohort depended on participant-reported clinical history. Germline lookup yields CDR1 MDHEN and CDR2 SYDVKM. This CDR3 region has 13 residues. Trimming cost V 7 bases and J 8 bases, with 17 bases left between them.

The sequenced sample was PBMCs or T cells enriched from blood (not recorded which). This TCR was sampled from a woman between 50 and 59 years old who had recovered from COVID-19. V and J are TRBV28 and TRBJ1-2; D is uncertain. For the CDR3, the DNA is TGTGCCAGCAACTCTCACGGGATGAGAGGCTACACCTTC. Translated, it gives CASNSHGMRGYTF.